The 25 T cell receptor beta chains below all came from one sample that was sequenced in a study of T cells after yellow fever vaccination. TCRdb re-analysed the 5' RACE reads in MiXCR, keeping a single row per CDR3 protein. The profile shows more than 450,000 distinct CDR3 sequences, 20% to 25% of them singletons. Source: PBMCs, taken approximately 22 days after the first yellow fever vaccination. These receptors all stem from a man aged 18 to 30 who received the YFV17D yellow fever vaccine.

This clonotype came up a few times. The chain carries TRBV3-1 and TRBJ2-5; weak D call: TRBD2 (6 bases). Germline assignment: CDR1 LGHDT and CDR2 YNNKEL (reference sequence). The CDR3 has 14 residues. The V end lost 0 bases, the J end lost 4 bases, and 9 bases lay between the germline ends. CDR3 coding DNA: TGTGCCAGCAGCCAAGATCCCGGGGGAGAGACCCAGTACTTC. Its translation: CASSQDPGGETQYF.

This clonotype was counted between two and nine times. J is TRBJ2-4 and V is TRBV20-1; no definite D call. Germline V gene lookup returns CDR1 DFQATT and CDR2 SNEGSKA (reference sequence). The CDR3 loop spans 12 amino acids. Trimming took off 3 bases at V and 8 bases at J, with 11 bases between the two ends. In nucleotides, the CDR3 is TGCAGTGCTAGTCCCAGCTCGGACATTCAGTACTTC. This translates into CSASPSSDIQYF.

The chain uses TRBV12-3 or TRBV12-4 and TRBJ2-5; 7 bases map to TRBD1. V lost 5 bases, J lost 5 bases, and 5 bases stayed unmatched. The CDR3 totals 13 residues. The DNA for the CDR3 is TGTGCCAGCAGTAAAGGGGGCCTGGAGACCCAGTACTTC. Translation: CASSKGGLETQYF.

The V gene is TRBV7-2, the J gene TRBJ2-1, with TRBD2 matching 7 bases. CDR1 is SGHTA, CDR2 FQGNSA, per germline. After removal of 7 bases from V and 4 bases from J, the junction contained 7 bases not matched to a gene. The CDR3 totals 14 residues. The CDR3 sequence is CASTWGGSYNEQFF. The CDR3 DNA reads as TGTGCCAGCACCTGGGGCGGGAGTTACAATGAGCAGTTCTTC. Combining the CDR3 with reference TRBV7-2 and TRBJ2-1 gives the whole variable domain GAGVSQSPSNKVTEKGKDVELRCDPISGHTALYWYRQSLGQGLEFLIYFQGNSAPDKSGLPSDRFSAERTGGSVSTLTIQRTQQEDSAVYLCASTWGGSYNEQFFGPGTRLTVL.

The rearrangement uses TRBV24-1 and TRBJ1-5; TRBD1 is a possible D gene (5 bases). Looked up from germline, CDR1 is KGHDR and CDR2 is SFDVKD. Trimming shortened V by 8 bases and J by 8 bases, and 15 bases separated the two germline ends. CDR3 length: 13 residues. CDR3 in DNA: TGTGCCACCAATGGGAGGGACTTGGAGCCCCAGCATTTT. Its protein product is CATNGRDLEPQHF.

The chain combines TRBV30 with TRBJ1-5; D uncertain. From germline, CDR1 is GTSNPN and CDR2 SVGIG (reference sequence). This CDR3 is 11 amino acids long. Trimming pared 5 bases from V and 6 bases from J, leaving 8 bases between. This CDR3 is CAWGIGQPQHF. CDR3 DNA sequence: TGTGCCTGGGGCATCGGTCAGCCCCAGCATTTT.

This clonotype was detected only a few times. The CDR3 sequence: CASSALRGAETYEQYV. The CDR3 DNA reads as TGTGCCAGCAGCGCGTTGCGGGGGGCCGAGACCTACGAGCAGTACGTC. V usage is TRBV9 and J usage is TRBJ2-7; TRBD2 aligns across 8 bases. Germline V gene data show CDR1 as SGDLS and CDR2 as YYNGEE. V lost 3 bases, J lost 2 bases, and 10 bases stayed unmatched. The CDR3 runs to 16 residues.

V usage is TRBV7-2 and J usage is TRBJ2-5, with 13 bases fitting TRBD2. The V gene's germline CDR1 is SGHTA and CDR2 FQGNSA. V gave up 1 base and J gave up 6 bases; unmatched junction bases: 8. CDR3 length: 17 amino acids. The CDR3 DNA is TGTGCCAGCAGCTTAGGGACTAGCGGGGGCCTAGGAAAGACCCAGTACTTC. Its protein product is CASSLGTSGGLGKTQYF.

The chain is built from TRBV4-2 and TRBJ2-5; TRBD1 agrees at 9 bases. This CDR3 spans 15 amino acids. Germline V gives CDR1 LGHNA, CDR2 YNFKEQ. Trimming removed 4 bases from V and 5 bases from J; junction bases left unmatched: 8. The CDR3: CASSPLQGAGETQYF. The CDR3 nucleotides are TGTGCCAGCAGCCCCTTACAGGGGGCGGGTGAGACCCAGTACTTC.

This chain joins TRBV4-3 and TRBJ1-5; D is uncertain. The CDR3 contains 13 residues. The V end lost 2 bases, the J end lost 3 bases, and 5 bases lay between the germline ends. CDR1 is LGHNA, CDR2 YSLEER, per germline. The CDR3 loop is CASSQQTNQPQHF. CDR3 DNA: TGCGCCAGCAGCCAACAGACCAATCAGCCCCAGCATTTT.

The V and J genes are TRBV9 and TRBJ2-3; D remains unclear. Germline CDR1 reads SGDLS; CDR2 reads YYNGEE. V gave up 0 bases and J gave up 4 bases, with 12 bases separating them. The CDR3 is 15 amino acids. As DNA, the CDR3 is TGTGCCAGCAGCGTAGCGGTCTCCTCGGCAGATACGCAGTATTTT. Translation: CASSVAVSSADTQYF.

As concerns this clonotype: At one of its ends the junction is not consistent with the germline gene, which may arise from a read error. J is TRBJ2-5 and V is TRBV5-5; D uncertain. Germline-derived CDR1 and CDR2 are SGHKS and YYEKEE (reference sequence). The CDR3 totals 13 residues. CDR3 nucleotides: TGTGCCATCAGCGTACAATGGCTGGAGACCCAGTACTTC. It codes for CAISVQWLETQYF.

The genes are TRBV28 and TRBJ1-1; 7 bases are shared with TRBD1. The CDR3 spans 14 residues. V shed 10 bases, J shed 1 base, and the junction held 9 bases outside the gene matches. Germline CDR1 is MDHEN and CDR2 is SYDVKM. The CDR3 here is CANTGAEKNTEAFF. CDR3 bases: TGTGCCAACACAGGGGCCGAAAAGAACACTGAAGCTTTCTTT.

The gene calls are TRBV6-1 and TRBJ1-5; tentative D call: TRBD1 (6 bases). The CDR3 loop spans 14 amino acids. Germline CDR1 is MNHNS and CDR2 is SASEGT. Trimming took off 2 bases at V and 6 bases at J, with 11 bases between the two ends. In DNA, the CDR3 is TGTGCCAGCAGTGAAACAGGGATGGTTCAGCCCCAGCATTTT. It specifies CASSETGMVQPQHF.

The CDR3 sequence is CASSFASSEQFF. CDR3 bases: TGCGCCAGCAGCTTCGCCAGCAGTGAGCAGTTCTTC. This rearrangement joins TRBV5-1 to TRBJ2-1; D is undetermined. Per germline, CDR1 SGHRS and CDR2 YFSETQ. Trimming left V 2 bases short and J 9 bases short, with 9 bases between. This CDR3 contains 12 residues.

The chain uses TRBV10-3 and TRBJ1-2; D is possibly TRBD1 (5 bases). This CDR3 contains 14 residues. Germline V gene sequence: CDR1 ENHRY, CDR2 SYGVKD. Trimming cost V 5 bases and J 8 bases, with 18 bases left between them. In DNA, the CDR3 is TGTGCCATCAGTCCCGGAAAGGACATATCGGGCTACACCTTC. This encodes CAISPGKDISGYTF.

This clonotype was recorded a few times. V and J are TRBV7-6 and TRBJ2-3, with D possibly TRBD2 on 6 matching bases. Germline V gives CDR1 SGHVS, CDR2 FNYEAQ. The CDR3 covers 15 residues. The germline V and J ends were trimmed by 2 bases and 0 bases, with 9 bases remaining between them. CDR3 sequence: CASSLRGISTDTQYF. The CDR3 region has the DNA TGTGCCAGCAGCTTACGCGGGATAAGCACAGATACGCAGTATTTT.

This clonotype has a count of ten or more. The genes are TRBV7-9 and TRBJ2-7; no clear D gene. CDR1 is SEHNR, CDR2 FQNEAQ, per germline (reference sequence). V was clipped by 5 bases and J by 0 bases, with 14 bases between them. CDR3 size: 15 residues. In nucleotides, the CDR3 is TGTGCCAGCAGCCGCCTTGGGGATCGCTCCTACGAGCAGTACTTC. Its protein is CASSRLGDRSYEQYF. Drawing the rest from reference TRBV7-9 and TRBJ2-7, the complete variable domain is DTGVSQNPRHKITKRGQNVTFRCDPISEHNRLYWYRQTLGQGPEFLTYFQNEAQLEKSRLLSDRFSAERPKGSFSTLEIQRTEQGDSAMYLCASSRLGDRSYEQYFGPGTRLTVT.

This chain links TRBV19 with TRBJ2-1; no definite D call. Per germline, CDR1 LNHDA and CDR2 SQIVND (reference sequence). Trimming stripped 3 bases from V and 1 base from J, with 10 bases between. The CDR3 spans 15 residues. The CDR3 DNA follows: TGTGCCAGTAGTATCGACCAAGGTTCCTACAATGAGCAGTTCTTC. It specifies CASSIDQGSYNEQFF.

This chain connects TRBV4-1 to TRBJ2-2; 9 nucleotides line up with TRBD2. With 0 bases clipped from V and 14 bases from J, the junction kept 10 bases outside the gene matches. This CDR3 spans 15 amino acids. Germline CDR1 is MGHRA and CDR2 is YSYEKL. CDR3 sequence: CASSQEARASGVLFF. DNA for the CDR3: TGCGCCAGCAGCCAAGAAGCCAGAGCTAGCGGGGTACTGTTTTTT.

The V and J genes are TRBV2 and TRBJ1-1, with a weak D call TRBD1 (6 bases). Trimming took 6 bases from V and 4 from J, leaving 12 bases between them. CDR1 and CDR2 from the germline V gene are SNHLY and FYNNEI. The CDR3 is made up of 13 amino acids. CDR3 region: CASSPRGGTEAFF. The CDR3 coding sequence is TGTGCCAGCAGCCCCAGGGGTGGCACTGAAGCTTTCTTT.

This clonotype was counted a few times. The chain couples TRBV6-5 to TRBJ2-7; no clear D gene. This CDR3 comprises 13 residues. Germline V lookup: CDR1 MNHEY, CDR2 SVGAGI. V was pared by 7 bases and J by 0 bases, with 10 bases between. CDR3 residues: CASIKTSSYEQYF. The CDR3 DNA reads as TGTGCCAGCATTAAGACAAGCTCCTACGAGCAGTACTTC.

The CDR3 bases are TGTGCCAGCAGCAATCCAGGGTCGGATGATGAAAAACTGTTTTTT. Amino acids: CASSNPGSDDEKLFF. This chain connects TRBV6-2 or TRBV6-3 to TRBJ1-4, with D maybe TRBD1 (5 bases). The CDR3 has 15 amino acids. Deletions cut 6 bases from V and 6 bases from J, with 17 bases between. CDR1 and CDR2 (germline): MNHEY, SVGEGT.

This clonotype was recorded a few times. This chain uses TRBV7-2 with TRBJ2-4; either TRBD1 or TRBD2 may supply D (6 bases each). Germline loops: CDR1 SGHTA, CDR2 FQGNSA. The V and J ends lost 3 bases and 6 bases respectively, with 18 bases between them. The CDR3 length is 16 residues. Here the CDR3 DNA reads TGTGCCAGCAGCTTTTTCCCGGGGGCCTCGGGAAACATTCAGTACTTC. This sequence encodes CASSFFPGASGNIQYF.

V usage is TRBV12-3 or TRBV12-4 and J usage is TRBJ1-3; 9 bases are a match to TRBD1. The V and J ends lost 0 bases and 0 bases, in that order; junction bases with no gene match: 6. This CDR3 region has 18 residues. Written as DNA, the CDR3 is TGTGCCAGCAGTTTAGCCTCGGGACAGGGCAACTCTGGAAACACCATATATTTT. This sequence encodes CASSLASGQGNSGNTIYF.